This T cell receptor (beta chain) comes out of a study of blood T cells in healthy people across ages (dated by TCRdb to 2014 to 2015). In terms of the full investigation: In model experiments, template switching captured about one uniquely barcoded TCR beta cDNA molecule for every two T cells. Using deep sequencing normalized with unique cDNA molecular identifiers, the study measured how TCR beta repertoire diversity changes with age. The donors were split into four age groups: young (average around 15 years), middle-aged (roughly 39), aged (more than 55) and long-lived (roughly 77). To avoid experimental bias, donors of different ages were spread randomly across the sequencing lanes. For two donors (one aged 18 to 30 and one aged 80 or older), the study analyzed two additional independent replicas of 1 million unique cDNA reads from the same blood draw. Overall study outcomes, separate from this receptor: As age increased, observed TCR beta diversity per million T cells dropped in a roughly linear way, and a significant reduction was already evident by age 40. There was a strong correlation between observed TCR beta diversity and the percentage of naive T cells measured by flow cytometry. The CMV infection status of donors was not known, potentially confounding age-related changes in expanded clonotypes. Because profiling used bulk unsorted PBMCs, naive and antigen-experienced compartments could not be compared conclusively. Compared with the aged group, the long-lived group had more naive CD4+ T cells, fewer expanded clones and increased TCR diversity, a pattern suggesting age selection. Estimates of total diversity from one million sequenced T cells were regarded as lower bounds and underestimates.

About this clonotype itself: Its antigen has not been determined. Base quality data are lacking; no much larger clone is found one base away.

Donors were a few dozen systemically healthy Caucasian individuals from Russia aged roughly 6 to 95 years. Each donor gave 8 to 10 milliliters of peripheral blood, drawn into EDTA-treated Vacutainer tubes. Ficoll-Paque density-gradient centrifugation was used to isolate PBMCs, with at least 7 million per sample. Total RNA, at least 5 micrograms per sample, was extracted from PBMCs with Trizol reagent. For every donor, an aliquot of PBMCs went through flow cytometry to measure the percentages of naive CD45RAhigh/CD27high T cells. Libraries were prepared through 5' RACE. Data came from an Illumina HiSeq 2500. A second PCR of roughly 6 to 11 cycles was run with a J-beta primer mix and a sample-barcoded 5' primer. A template-switch 5' adaptor carrying 12 random nucleotides introduced a unique molecular identifier onto each TCR beta cDNA molecule. Each sample yielded at least 3 million CDR3-containing paired-end reads. All of the RNA was converted into first-strand cDNA using the Mint cDNA synthesis kit, with a TRBC-specific oligonucleotide serving as the primer. Following uracil-DNA glycosylase treatment, all cDNA underwent a first 18-cycle PCR with the universal primers M1SS and BC2_uni_R. The source study handled its data this way. Each sample was normalized by randomly selecting 1 million high-quality reads, each carrying a distinct molecular identifier. Reads with shared molecular identifiers were discarded instead of being binned into consensus sequences. CDR3 identification, clonotype clustering and error correction used MiTCR with a Q25 quality threshold and the strictest error-elimination algorithm. A nonparametric unseen species model with Euler transformation was used to estimate a lower bound on total TCR beta diversity. The raw public reads went through TCRdb reprocessing: fastp at Q25, MiXCR clone calling, in-frame beta chains kept. Rows are unified per CDR3 protein, each entry keeping the most common DNA and genes. V and J calls and clone size were set by TCRdb, not the authors. The sample yields hundreds of thousands of distinct CDR3 sequences; 58% were counted once. The ten largest make up around 20% of the sample.

The germline V gene (reference sequence) provides CDR1 DFQATT and CDR2 SNEGSKA. The CDR3 spans 15 residues, from the cysteine through the phenylalanine. Solely the CDR3 DNA is kept, with 45 bases framed from the first base. V lost 1 base and J lost 2 bases; the stretch between them is 14 bases long. Sequenced material: blood. This receptor was taken from a man in his thirties or forties in good health. The sequence links TRBV20-1 to TRBJ2-5, and the D gene may be TRBD2, 6 bases matching. In nucleotide form, the sequence is TGCAGTGCTAGAGTCCCCCTGGCGGGGCAAGAGACCCAGTACTTC. Translated, this is CSARVPLAGQETQYF.